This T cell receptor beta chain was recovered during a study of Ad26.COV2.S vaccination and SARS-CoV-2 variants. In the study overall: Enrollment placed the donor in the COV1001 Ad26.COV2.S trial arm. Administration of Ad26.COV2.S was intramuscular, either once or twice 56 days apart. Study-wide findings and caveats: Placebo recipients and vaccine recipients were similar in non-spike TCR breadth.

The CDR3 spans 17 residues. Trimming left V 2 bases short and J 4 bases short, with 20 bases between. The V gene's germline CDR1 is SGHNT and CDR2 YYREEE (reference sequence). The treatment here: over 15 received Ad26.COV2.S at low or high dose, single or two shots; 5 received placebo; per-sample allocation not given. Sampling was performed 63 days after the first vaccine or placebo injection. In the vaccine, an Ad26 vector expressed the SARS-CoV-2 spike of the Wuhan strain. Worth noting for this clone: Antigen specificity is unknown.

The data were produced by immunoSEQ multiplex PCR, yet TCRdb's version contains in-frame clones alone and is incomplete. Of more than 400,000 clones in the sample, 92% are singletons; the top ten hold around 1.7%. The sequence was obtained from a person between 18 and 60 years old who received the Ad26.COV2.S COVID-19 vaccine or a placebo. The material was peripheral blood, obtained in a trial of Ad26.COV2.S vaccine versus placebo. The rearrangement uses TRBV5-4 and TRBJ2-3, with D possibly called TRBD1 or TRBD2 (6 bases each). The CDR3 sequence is CASSLEGQGRGADTQYF. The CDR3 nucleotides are TGTGCCAGCAGCTTAGAAGGGCAGGGGCGCGGGGCAGATACGCAGTATTTT.